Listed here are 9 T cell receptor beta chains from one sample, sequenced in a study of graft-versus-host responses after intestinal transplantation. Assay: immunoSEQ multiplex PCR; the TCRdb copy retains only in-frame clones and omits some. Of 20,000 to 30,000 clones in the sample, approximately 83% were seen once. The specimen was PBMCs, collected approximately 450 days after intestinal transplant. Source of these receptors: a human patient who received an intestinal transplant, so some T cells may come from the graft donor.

The CDR3 sequence is CASSRIQETAGAFF. The DNA for the CDR3 is TGTGCCAGCTCACGAATCCAAGAGACAGCGGGGGCTTTCTTT. This chain connects TRBV18 to TRBJ1-1; TRBD1 might be the D (5 bases). The V and J ends lost 4 bases and 11 bases respectively, with 20 bases between them. The germline CDR1 and CDR2 sequences are KGHSH and LQKENI. This CDR3 comprises 14 residues. Based on the CDR3 plus reference TRBV18 and TRBJ1-1, the full variable domain is NAGVMQNPRHLVRRRGQEARLRCSPMKGHSHVYWYRQLPEEGLKFMVYLQKENIIDESGMPKERFSAEFPKEGPSILRIQQVVRGDSAAYFCASSRIQETAGAFFGQGTRLTVV.

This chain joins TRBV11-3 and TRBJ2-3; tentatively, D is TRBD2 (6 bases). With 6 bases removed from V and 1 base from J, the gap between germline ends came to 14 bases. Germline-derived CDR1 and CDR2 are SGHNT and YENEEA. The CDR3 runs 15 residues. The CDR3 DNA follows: TGTGCCAGCAGTGCCGGAGGGATCCGCACAGATACGCAGTATTTT. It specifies CASSAGGIRTDTQYF.

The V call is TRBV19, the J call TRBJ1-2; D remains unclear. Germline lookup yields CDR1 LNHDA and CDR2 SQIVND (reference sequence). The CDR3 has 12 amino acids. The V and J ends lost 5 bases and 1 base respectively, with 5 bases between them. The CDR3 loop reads CASSVRNYGYTF. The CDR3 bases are TGTGCCAGTAGTGTACGTAACTATGGCTACACCTTC.

CDR3 DNA sequence: TGTGCCAGCAGAAGGCGGGCGGGAATCAGTGCTAATGAAAAACTGTTTTTT. It translates to CASRRRAGISANEKLFF. This chain joins TRBV27 and TRBJ1-4; D gene unclear. The CDR3 runs to 17 residues. CDR1 MNHEY and CDR2 SMNVEV come from the germline V gene (reference sequence). V lost 6 bases, J lost 3 bases, and 20 bases lay in between.

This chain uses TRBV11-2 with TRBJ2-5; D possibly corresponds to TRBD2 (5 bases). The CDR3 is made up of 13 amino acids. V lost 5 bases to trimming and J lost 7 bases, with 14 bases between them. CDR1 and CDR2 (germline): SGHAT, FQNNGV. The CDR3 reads CASSGPSRGTQYF. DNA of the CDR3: TGTGCCAGCAGCGGCCCCTCACGGGGGACCCAGTACTTC.

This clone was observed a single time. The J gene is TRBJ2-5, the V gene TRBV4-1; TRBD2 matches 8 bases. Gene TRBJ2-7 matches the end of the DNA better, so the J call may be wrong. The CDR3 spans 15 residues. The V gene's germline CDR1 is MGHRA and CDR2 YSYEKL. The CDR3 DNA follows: TGCGCCAGCAGCCAAGGACTAGCGAGTACCTACGAGCAGTACTTC. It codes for CASSQGLASTYEQYF.

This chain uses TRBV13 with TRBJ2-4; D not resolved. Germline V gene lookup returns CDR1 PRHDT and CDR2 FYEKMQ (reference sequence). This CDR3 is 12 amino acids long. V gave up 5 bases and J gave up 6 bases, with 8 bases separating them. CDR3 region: CASSRRLNIQYF. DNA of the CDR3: TGTGCCAGCAGCCGAAGACTAAACATTCAGTACTTC.

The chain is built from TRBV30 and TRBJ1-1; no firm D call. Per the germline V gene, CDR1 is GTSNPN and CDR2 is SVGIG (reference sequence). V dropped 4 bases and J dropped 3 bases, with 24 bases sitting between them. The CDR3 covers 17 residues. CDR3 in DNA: TGTGCCTGGAATTCAGCCCCCCGGGTATTTGGGTACACTGAAGCTTTCTTT. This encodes CAWNSAPRVFGYTEAFF.

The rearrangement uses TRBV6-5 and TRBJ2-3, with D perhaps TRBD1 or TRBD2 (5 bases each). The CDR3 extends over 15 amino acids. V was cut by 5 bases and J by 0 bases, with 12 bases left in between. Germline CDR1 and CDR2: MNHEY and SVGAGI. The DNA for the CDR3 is TGTGCCAGCAGTGGGACGGCCACTAGCACAGATACGCAGTATTTT. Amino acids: CASSGTATSTDTQYF.